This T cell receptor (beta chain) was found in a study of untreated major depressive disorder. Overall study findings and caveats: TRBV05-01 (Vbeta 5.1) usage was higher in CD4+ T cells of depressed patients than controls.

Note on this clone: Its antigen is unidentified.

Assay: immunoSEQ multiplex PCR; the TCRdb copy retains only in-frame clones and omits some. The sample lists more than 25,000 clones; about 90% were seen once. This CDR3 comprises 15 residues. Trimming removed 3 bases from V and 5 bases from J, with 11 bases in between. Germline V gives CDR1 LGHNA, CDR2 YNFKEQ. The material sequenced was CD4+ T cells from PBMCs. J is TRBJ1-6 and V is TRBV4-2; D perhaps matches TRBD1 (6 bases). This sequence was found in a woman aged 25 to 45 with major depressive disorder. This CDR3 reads CASSQGGHHNSPLHF. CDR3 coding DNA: TGTGCCAGCAGCCAGGGGGGACACCATAATTCACCCCTCCACTTT.